The 11 T cell receptor beta chains in this list originate from one sample, sequenced in a study of PD-L1 blockade in urothelial cancer. Only in-frame clones appear in the TCRdb table, and some are missing; sequencing was by immunoSEQ multiplex PCR. The sample carries tens of thousands of clones, roughly 90% recorded once. Time point reported: peripheral blood 6 weeks after treatment start. The specimen was PBMCs, collected around atezolizumab (anti-PD-L1) treatment. Receptors originate from a woman older than 75 with urothelial cancer.

The V call is TRBV6-1, the J call TRBJ2-7; D call uncertain. The V end was cut by 10 bases, the J end by 4 bases, with 17 bases between. The CDR3 covers 13 residues. CDR1 is MNHNS and CDR2 is SASEGT in the germline V gene. The DNA of the CDR3 is TGTGCCACAACACTGGCAGGAAGTTACGAGCAGTACTTC. Its protein is CATTLAGSYEQYF.

The rearrangement links TRBV28 to TRBJ2-7; maybe TRBD2 (6 bases). This CDR3 has 15 amino acids. CDR1 and CDR2 (germline): MDHEN, SYDVKM. Trimming stripped 2 bases from V and 5 bases from J, with 16 bases between. CDR3 sequence (DNA): TGTGCCAGCAGTTTAGGGCCGGGGGATAGGGACGAGCAGTACTTC. Amino acid sequence: CASSLGPGDRDEQYF. The full variable domain, with the rest looked up from reference TRBV28 and TRBJ2-7, is DVKVTQSSRYLVKRTGEKVFLECVQDMDHENMFWYRQDPGLGLRLIYFSYDVKMKEKGDIPEGYSVSREKKERFSLILESASTNQTSMYLCASSLGPGDRDEQYFGPGTRLTVT.

The CDR3 protein is CASSSGGGEQYF. CDR3 DNA sequence: TGTGCCAGCAGTTCAGGGGGAGGCGAGCAGTACTTC. V and J are TRBV28 and TRBJ2-7, with D tentatively TRBD1 (7 bases). Germline V gene sequence: CDR1 MDHEN, CDR2 SYDVKM. Trimming pared 4 bases from V and 6 bases from J, leaving 10 bases between. CDR3 length: 12 amino acids. Looking up the rest from reference TRBV28 and TRBJ2-7 gives the full variable domain: DVKVTQSSRYLVKRTGEKVFLECVQDMDHENMFWYRQDPGLGLRLIYFSYDVKMKEKGDIPEGYSVSREKKERFSLILESASTNQTSMYLCASSSGGGEQYFGPGTRLTVT.

This rearrangement joins TRBV15 to TRBJ2-7, with D possibly TRBD2 on 6 matching bases. The germline V gene has CDR1 LNHNV and CDR2 YYDKDF (reference sequence). Deletions cut 1 base from V and 5 bases from J, with 12 bases between. The CDR3 is 14 amino acids. The CDR3 spells CATSRADGGDEQYF. CDR3 DNA sequence: TGTGCCACCAGCAGAGCCGACGGCGGGGACGAGCAGTACTTC.

The gene calls are TRBV7-3 and TRBJ2-7, with unresolved D. This CDR3 is built from 18 residues. V was trimmed by 5 bases and J by 6 bases, leaving 29 bases between them. Germline V CDR1 and CDR2: SGHTA, FQGTGA. The CDR3 loop reads CASSPPPPRSPLVSEQYF. Written as DNA, the CDR3 is TGTGCCAGCAGCCCACCCCCTCCCCGGAGCCCCTTGGTGAGCGAGCAGTACTTC. The complete variable domain, with remaining parts taken from reference TRBV7-3 and TRBJ2-7, reads GAGVSQTPSNKVTEKGKYVELRCDPISGHTALYWYRQSLGQGPEFLIYFQGTGAADDSGLPNDRFFAVRPEGSVSTLKIQRTERGDSAVYLCASSPPPPRSPLVSEQYFGPGTRLTVT.

The chain couples TRBV27 to TRBJ2-1, with unresolved D. The length of the CDR3 is 13 residues. The V and J ends lost 2 bases and 4 bases respectively, with 6 bases between them. The V gene's germline CDR1 is MNHEY and CDR2 SMNVEV (reference sequence). CDR3 protein: CASSLMQYNEQFF. In nucleotides, the CDR3 is TGTGCCAGCAGTTTAATGCAGTACAATGAGCAGTTCTTC.

This chain links TRBV6-4 with TRBJ1-3, with unresolved D. Germline CDR1 reads MRHNA; CDR2 reads SNTAGT. V shed 6 bases and J shed 0 bases, with 9 bases lying between them. The CDR3 loop spans 14 amino acids. The DNA for the CDR3 is TGTGCCAGCAGCGACCACTACTCTGGAAACACCATATATTTT. The encoded protein is CASSDHYSGNTIYF.

The chain is built from TRBV15 and TRBJ2-7; D perhaps matches TRBD2 (6 bases). The CDR3 loop spans 14 amino acids. CDR1 is LNHNV and CDR2 is YYDKDF in the germline V gene (reference sequence). V was clipped by 0 bases and J by 4 bases, with 10 bases between them. The CDR3 region is CATSRDSGRYEQYF. CDR3 nucleotides: TGTGCCACCAGCAGAGATAGCGGTAGATACGAGCAGTACTTC.

The V gene is TRBV5-4, the J gene TRBJ1-2, with 7 bases fitting TRBD1. There are 14 residues in the CDR3. Germline assignment: CDR1 SGHNT and CDR2 YYREEE (reference sequence). The junction had 12 bases not matched to a gene; V was cut back by 4 bases and J by 9 bases. The chain's CDR3 is CASSLGRGGESYTF. The CDR3 bases are TGTGCCAGCAGCCTTGGAAGAGGGGGCGAAAGCTACACCTTC.

This sequence joins TRBV27 and TRBJ1-1, with D possibly TRBD1 on 5 matching bases. CDR1 and CDR2 (germline): MNHEY, SMNVEV (reference sequence). This CDR3 region has 13 residues. V gave up 3 bases and J gave up 2 bases, with 7 bases separating them. In nucleotides, the CDR3 is TGTGCCAGCAGTTTCAGGGAAAACACTGAAGCTTTCTTT. Translated: CASSFRENTEAFF.

The chain uses TRBV15 and TRBJ2-3; TRBD2 is a possible D gene (6 bases). Trimming took off 4 bases at V and 1 base at J, with 21 bases between the two ends. The length of the CDR3 is 18 residues. Germline V lookup: CDR1 LNHNV, CDR2 YYDKDF (reference sequence). The CDR3 bases are TGTGCCACCAGCAAAATACCTCCCGGGACTGGGCGCACAGATACGCAGTATTTT. This sequence encodes CATSKIPPGTGRTDTQYF.